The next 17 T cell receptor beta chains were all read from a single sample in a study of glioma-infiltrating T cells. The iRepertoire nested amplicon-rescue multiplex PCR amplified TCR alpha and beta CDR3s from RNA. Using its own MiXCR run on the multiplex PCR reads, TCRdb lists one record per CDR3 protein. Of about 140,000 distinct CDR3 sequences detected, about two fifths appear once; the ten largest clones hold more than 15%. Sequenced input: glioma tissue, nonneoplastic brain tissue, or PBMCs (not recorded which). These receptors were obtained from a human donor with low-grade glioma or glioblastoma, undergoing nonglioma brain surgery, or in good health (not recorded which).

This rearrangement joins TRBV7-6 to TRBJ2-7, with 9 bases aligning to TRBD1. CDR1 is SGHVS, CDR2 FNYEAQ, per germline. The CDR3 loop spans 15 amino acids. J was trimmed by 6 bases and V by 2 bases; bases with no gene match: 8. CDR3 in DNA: TGTGCCAGCAGCTTACGGGGGACAGGGACTTCCGAGCAGTACTTC. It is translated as CASSLRGTGTSEQYF.

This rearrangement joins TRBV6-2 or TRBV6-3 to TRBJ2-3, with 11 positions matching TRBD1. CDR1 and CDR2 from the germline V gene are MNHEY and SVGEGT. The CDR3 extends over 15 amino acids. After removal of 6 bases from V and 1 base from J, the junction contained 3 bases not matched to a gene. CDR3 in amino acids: CASRRTGGGTDTQYF. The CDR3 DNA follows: TGTGCCAGCAGACGGACAGGGGGCGGCACAGATACGCAGTATTTT.

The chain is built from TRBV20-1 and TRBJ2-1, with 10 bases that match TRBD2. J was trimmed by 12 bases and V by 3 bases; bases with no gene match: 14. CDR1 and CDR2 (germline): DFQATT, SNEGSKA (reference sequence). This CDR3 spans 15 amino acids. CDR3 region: CSARQAGGAKTRQFF. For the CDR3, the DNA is TGCAGTGCTAGGCAAGCGGGAGGGGCTAAAACGCGGCAGTTCTTC.

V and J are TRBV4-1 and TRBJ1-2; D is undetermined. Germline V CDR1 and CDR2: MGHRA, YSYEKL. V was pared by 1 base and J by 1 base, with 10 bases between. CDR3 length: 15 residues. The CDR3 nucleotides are TGCGCCAGCAGCCAAGGACGGATACTTAACTATGGCTACACCTTC. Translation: CASSQGRILNYGYTF.

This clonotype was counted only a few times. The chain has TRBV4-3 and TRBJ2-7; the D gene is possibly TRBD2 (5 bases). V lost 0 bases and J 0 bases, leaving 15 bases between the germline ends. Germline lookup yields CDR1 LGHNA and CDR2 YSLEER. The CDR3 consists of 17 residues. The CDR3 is CASSQEEASYNSYEQYF. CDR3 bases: TGCGCCAGCAGCCAAGAAGAAGCTAGCTATAACTCCTACGAGCAGTACTTC.

The CDR3: CASIPTVGNSPLHF. CDR3 bases: TGTGCCAGCATCCCGACGGTCGGTAATTCACCCCTCCACTTT. The J gene is TRBJ1-6, the V gene TRBV2; D remains unclear. CDR1 is SNHLY and CDR2 is FYNNEI in the germline V gene. Between the trimmed V and J ends, which lost 7 bases and 6 bases, there was a span of 13 bases. This CDR3 spans 14 amino acids.

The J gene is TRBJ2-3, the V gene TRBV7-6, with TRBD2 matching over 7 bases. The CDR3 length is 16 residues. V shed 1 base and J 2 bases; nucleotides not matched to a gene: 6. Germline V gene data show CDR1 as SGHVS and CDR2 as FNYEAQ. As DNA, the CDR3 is TGTGCCAGCAGCTTAGAGGGAGCGGGGCTCACAGATACGCAGTATTTT. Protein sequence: CASSLEGAGLTDTQYF.

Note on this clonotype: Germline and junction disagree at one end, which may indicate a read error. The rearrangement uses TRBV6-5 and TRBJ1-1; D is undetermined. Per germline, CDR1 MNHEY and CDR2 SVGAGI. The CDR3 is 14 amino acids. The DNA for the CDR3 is TGTGCCAGCAGTTACTCGGACCGTAAGACTGAAGATTTCTTT. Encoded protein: CASSYSDRKTEDFF.

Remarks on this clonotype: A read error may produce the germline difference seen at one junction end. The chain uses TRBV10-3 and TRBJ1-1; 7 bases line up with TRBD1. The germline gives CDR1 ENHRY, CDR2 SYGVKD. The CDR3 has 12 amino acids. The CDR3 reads CAIQTGNAEAFF. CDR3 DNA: TGTGCCATCCAGACAGGGAACGCTGAAGCTTTCTTT.

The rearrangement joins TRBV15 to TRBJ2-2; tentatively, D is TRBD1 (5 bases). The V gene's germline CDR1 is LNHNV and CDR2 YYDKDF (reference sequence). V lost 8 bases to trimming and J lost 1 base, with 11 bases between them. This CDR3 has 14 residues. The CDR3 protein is CATGPDRNTGELFF. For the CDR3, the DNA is TGTGCCACCGGACCAGACAGGAACACCGGGGAGCTGTTTTTT.

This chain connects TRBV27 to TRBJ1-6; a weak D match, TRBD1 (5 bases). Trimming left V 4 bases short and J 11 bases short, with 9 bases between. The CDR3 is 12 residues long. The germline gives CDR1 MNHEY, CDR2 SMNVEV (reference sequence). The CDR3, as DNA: TGTGCCAGCAGTTCAGGGATCACACCCCTCCACTTT. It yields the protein CASSSGITPLHF.

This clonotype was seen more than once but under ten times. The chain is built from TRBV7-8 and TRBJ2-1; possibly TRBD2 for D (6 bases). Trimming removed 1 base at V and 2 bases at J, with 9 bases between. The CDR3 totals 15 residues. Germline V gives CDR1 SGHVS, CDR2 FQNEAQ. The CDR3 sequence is CASSLGVAAYNEQFF. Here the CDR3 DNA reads TGTGCCAGCAGCTTAGGGGTAGCGGCCTACAATGAGCAGTTCTTC. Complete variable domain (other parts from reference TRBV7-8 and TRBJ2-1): GAGVSQSPRYKVAKRGQDVALRCDPISGHVSLFWYQQALGQGPEFLTYFQNEAQLDKSGLPSDRFFAERPEGSVSTLKIQRTQQEDSAVYLCASSLGVAAYNEQFFGPGTRLTVL.

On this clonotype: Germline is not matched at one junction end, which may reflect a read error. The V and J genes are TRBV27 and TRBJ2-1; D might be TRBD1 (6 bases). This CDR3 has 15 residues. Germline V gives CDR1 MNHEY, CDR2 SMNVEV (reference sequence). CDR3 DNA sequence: TGTGCCAGCAGTCGCGGACAGTCCTCCTACGATGAGCAGTTCTTC. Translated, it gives CASSRGQSSYDEQFF.

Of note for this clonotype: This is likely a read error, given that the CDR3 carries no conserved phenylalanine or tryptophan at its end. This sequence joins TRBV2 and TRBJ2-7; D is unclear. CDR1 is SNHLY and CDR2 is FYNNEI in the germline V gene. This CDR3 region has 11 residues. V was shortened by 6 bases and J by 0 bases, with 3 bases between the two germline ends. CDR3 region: CASRYSYEQYL. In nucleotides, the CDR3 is TGTGCCAGCAGATACTCCTACGAGCAGTACCTC.

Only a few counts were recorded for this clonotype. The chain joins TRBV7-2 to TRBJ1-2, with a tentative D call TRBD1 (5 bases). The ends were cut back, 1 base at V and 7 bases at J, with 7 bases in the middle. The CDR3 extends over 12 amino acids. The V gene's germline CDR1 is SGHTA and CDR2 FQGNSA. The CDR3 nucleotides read TGTGCCAGCAGCTTAGGGGGGGTTGGCTACACCTTC. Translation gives CASSLGGVGYTF.

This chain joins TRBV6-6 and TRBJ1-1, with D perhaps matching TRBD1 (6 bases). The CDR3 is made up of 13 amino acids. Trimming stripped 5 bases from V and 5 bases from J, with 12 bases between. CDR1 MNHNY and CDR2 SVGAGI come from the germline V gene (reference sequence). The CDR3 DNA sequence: TGTGCCAGCAGTCGGGGGCGCCTGACTGAAGCTTTCTTT. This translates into CASSRGRLTEAFF.

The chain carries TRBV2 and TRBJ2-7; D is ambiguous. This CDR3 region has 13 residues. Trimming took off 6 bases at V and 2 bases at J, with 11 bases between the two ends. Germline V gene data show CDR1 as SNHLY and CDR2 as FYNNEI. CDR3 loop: CASRFGQTYEQYF. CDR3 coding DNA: TGTGCCAGCAGATTTGGGCAAACCTACGAGCAGTACTTC.